This T cell receptor beta chain emerged from a study of naive and memory T cell subsets. A few counts support this clonotype. TCR cDNA received a 3' ligated oligonucleotide that carried a UMI. This CDR3 is 10 amino acids long. CDR1 and CDR2 (germline): MNHEY, SMNVEV (reference sequence). Deletions cut 6 bases from V and 9 bases from J, with 6 bases between. Four PCR rounds used nested alpha and beta constant region primers plus the SP2 primer. TCRdb used MiXCR to reprocess the 5' RACE reads, holding one entry per CDR3 protein. The table includes over 45,000 distinct CDR3 sequences, 6% to 8.5% detected once.

The clonotype was recovered from a female donor in good health. The rearrangement links TRBV27 to TRBJ1-5, with D uncertain. CDR3 DNA sequence: TGTGCCAGCAGCGTCCTGCCCCAGCATTTT. Translating gives CASSVLPQHF.